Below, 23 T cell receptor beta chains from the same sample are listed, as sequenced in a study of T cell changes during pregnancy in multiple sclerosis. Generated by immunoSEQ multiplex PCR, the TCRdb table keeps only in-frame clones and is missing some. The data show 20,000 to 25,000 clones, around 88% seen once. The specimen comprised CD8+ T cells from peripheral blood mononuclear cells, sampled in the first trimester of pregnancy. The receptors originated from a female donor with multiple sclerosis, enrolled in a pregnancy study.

Written as DNA, the CDR3 is TGTGCCAGCAGGGTTAGCGGGGTCGGGAATGAGCAGTTCTTC. It encodes CASRVSGVGNEQFF. This chain links TRBV2 with TRBJ2-1; 8 nucleotides align to TRBD2. The ends lost 6 bases at V and 7 bases at J; junction bases unmatched: 8. The CDR3 length is 14 residues. CDR1 SNHLY and CDR2 FYNNEI come from the germline V gene. The variable domain in full, with the rest retrieved from reference TRBV2 and TRBJ2-1, is EPEVTQTPSHQVTQMGQEVILRCVPISNHLYFYWYRQILGQKVEFLVSFYNNEISEKSEIFDDQFSVERPDGSNFTLKIRSTKLEDSAMYFCASRVSGVGNEQFFGPGTRLTVL.

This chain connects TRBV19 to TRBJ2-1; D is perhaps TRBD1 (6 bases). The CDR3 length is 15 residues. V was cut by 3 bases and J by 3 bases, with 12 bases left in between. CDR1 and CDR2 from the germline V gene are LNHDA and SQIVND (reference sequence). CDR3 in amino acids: CASSIGQGIYNEQFF. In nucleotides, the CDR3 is TGTGCCAGTAGTATCGGGCAGGGGATCTACAATGAGCAGTTCTTC.

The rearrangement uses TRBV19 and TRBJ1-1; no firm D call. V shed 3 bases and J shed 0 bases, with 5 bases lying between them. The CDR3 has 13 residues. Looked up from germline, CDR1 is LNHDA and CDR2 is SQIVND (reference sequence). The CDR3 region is CASSIFLNTEAFF. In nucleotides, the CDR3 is TGTGCCAGTAGTATCTTTCTGAACACTGAAGCTTTCTTT.

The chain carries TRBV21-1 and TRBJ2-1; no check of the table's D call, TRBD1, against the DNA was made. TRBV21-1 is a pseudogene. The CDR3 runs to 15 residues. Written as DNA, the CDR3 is TGTGCCAGCAGCAGGGGCAGAAGCTCCTACAATGAGCAGTTCTTC. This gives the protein CASSRGRSSYNEQFF.

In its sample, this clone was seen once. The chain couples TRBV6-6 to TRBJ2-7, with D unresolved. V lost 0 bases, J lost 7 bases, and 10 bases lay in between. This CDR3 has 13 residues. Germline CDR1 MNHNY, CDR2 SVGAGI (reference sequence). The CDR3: CASSYSETEEQYF. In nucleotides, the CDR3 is TGTGCCAGCAGTTACTCGGAAACAGAGGAGCAGTACTTC.

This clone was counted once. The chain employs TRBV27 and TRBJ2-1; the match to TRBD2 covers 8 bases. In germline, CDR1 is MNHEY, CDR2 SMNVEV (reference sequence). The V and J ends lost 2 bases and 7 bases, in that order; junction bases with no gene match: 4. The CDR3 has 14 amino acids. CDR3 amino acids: CASSLGLAGNEQFF. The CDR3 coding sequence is TGTGCCAGCAGTTTAGGTTTAGCGGGGAATGAGCAGTTCTTC.

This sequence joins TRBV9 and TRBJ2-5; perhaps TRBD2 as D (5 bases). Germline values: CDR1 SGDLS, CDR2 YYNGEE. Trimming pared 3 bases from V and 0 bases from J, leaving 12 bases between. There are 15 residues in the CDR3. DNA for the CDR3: TGTGCCAGCAGCGCAACTGGAGCGGACCAAGAGACCCAGTACTTC. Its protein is CASSATGADQETQYF. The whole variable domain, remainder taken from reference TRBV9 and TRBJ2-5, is DSGVTQTPKHLITATGQRVTLRCSPRSGDLSVYWYQQSLDQGLQFLIQYYNGEERAKGNILERFSAQQFPDLHSELNLSSLELGDSALYFCASSATGADQETQYFGPGTRLLVL.

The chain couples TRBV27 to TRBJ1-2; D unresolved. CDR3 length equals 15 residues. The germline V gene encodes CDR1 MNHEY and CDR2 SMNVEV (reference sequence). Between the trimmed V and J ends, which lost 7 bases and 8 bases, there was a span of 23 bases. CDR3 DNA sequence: TGTGCCAGCACTCTTACGGGGTCTCAACCGGGGGGCTACACCTTC. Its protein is CASTLTGSQPGGYTF.

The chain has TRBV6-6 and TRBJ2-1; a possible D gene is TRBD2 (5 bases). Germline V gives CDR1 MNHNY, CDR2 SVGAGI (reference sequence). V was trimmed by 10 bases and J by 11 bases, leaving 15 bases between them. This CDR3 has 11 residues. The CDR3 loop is CATKELEQQFF. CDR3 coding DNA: TGTGCCACCAAGGAACTAGAGCAGCAGTTCTTC.

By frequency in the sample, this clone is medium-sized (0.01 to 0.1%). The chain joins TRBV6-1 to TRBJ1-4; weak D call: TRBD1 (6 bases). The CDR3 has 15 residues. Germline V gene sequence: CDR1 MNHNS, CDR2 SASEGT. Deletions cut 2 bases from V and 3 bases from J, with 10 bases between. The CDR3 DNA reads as TGTGCCAGCAGTGAAACCCCAGGGGCTAATGAAAAACTGTTTTTT. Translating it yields CASSETPGANEKLFF.

The CDR3 DNA sequence: TGTGCCAGTAGTATAGGATCTGGACGACAGGGGGCTAGAATGGATACGCAGTATTTT. It translates to CASSIGSGRQGARMDTQYF. The V call is TRBV19, the J call TRBJ2-3; 10 nucleotides align to TRBD1. Germline CDR1 reads LNHDA; CDR2 reads SQIVND (reference sequence). The CDR3 extends over 19 amino acids. V lost 1 base, J lost 6 bases, and 16 bases stayed unmatched.

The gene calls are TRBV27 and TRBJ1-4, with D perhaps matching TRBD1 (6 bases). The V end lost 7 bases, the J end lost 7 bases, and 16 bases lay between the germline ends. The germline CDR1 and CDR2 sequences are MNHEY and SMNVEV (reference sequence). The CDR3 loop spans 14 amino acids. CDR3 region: CASTIQGIGEKLFF. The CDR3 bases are TGTGCCAGCACCATTCAGGGGATCGGTGAAAAACTGTTTTTT.

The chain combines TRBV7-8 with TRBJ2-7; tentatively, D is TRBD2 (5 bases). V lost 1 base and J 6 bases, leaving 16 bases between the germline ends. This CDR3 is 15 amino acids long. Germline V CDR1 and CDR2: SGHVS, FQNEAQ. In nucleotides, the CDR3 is TGTGCCAGCAGCTTAGAGGCAAGAGAGGGAGTCGAGCAGTACTTC. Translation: CASSLEAREGVEQYF.

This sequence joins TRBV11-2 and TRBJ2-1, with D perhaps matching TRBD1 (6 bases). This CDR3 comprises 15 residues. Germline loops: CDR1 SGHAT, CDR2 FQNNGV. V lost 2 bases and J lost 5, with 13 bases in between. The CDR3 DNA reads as TGTGCCAGCAGCTTATGGTGGGGGCAGGACAATGAGCAGTTCTTC. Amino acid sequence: CASSLWWGQDNEQFF.

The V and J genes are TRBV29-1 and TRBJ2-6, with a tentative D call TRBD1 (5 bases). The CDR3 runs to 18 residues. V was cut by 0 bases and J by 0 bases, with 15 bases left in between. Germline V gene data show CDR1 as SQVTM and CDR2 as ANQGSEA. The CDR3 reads CSVEEGQGSSSGANVLTF. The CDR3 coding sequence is TGCAGCGTTGAAGAAGGCCAGGGTTCCAGCTCTGGGGCCAACGTCCTGACTTTC.

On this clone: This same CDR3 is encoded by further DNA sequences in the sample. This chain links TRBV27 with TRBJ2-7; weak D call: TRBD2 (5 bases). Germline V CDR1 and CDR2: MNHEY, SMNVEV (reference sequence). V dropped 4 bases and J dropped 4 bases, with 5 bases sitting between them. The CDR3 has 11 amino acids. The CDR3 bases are TGTGCCAGCAGTTCGGGGTACGAGCAGTACTTC. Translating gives CASSSGYEQYF.

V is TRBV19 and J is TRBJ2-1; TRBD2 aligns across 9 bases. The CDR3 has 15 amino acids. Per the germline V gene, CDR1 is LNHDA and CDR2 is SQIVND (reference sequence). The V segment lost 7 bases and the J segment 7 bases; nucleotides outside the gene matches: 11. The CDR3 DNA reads TGTGCCAGTATTCCCGTAGCGGGAGTCTTTAATGAGCAGTTCTTC. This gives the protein CASIPVAGVFNEQFF.

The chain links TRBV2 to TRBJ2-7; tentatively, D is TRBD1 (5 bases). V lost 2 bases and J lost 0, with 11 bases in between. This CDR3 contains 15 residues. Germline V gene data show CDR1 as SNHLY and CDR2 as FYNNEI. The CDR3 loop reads CASSEQGKTSYEQYF. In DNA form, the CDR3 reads TGTGCCAGCAGTGAACAGGGTAAGACCTCCTACGAGCAGTACTTC.

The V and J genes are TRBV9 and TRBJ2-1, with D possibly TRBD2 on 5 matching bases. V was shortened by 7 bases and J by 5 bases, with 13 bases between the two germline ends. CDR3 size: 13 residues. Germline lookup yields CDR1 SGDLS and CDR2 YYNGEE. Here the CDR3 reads CASQRADDNEQFF. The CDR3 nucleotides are TGTGCCAGCCAGCGAGCGGACGACAATGAGCAGTTCTTC.

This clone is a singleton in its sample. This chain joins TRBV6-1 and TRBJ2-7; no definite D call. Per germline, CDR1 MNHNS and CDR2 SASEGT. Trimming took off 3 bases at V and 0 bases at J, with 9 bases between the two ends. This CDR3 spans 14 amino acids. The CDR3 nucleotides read TGTGCCAGCAGTGACGTTGCTAGCTCCTACGAGCAGTACTTC. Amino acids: CASSDVASSYEQYF.

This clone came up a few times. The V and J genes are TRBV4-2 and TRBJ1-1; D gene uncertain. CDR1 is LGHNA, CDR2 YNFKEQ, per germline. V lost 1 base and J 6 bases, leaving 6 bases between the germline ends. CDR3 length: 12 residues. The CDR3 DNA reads TGTGCCAGCAGCCAAGGGCAGTCTGAAGCTTTCTTT. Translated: CASSQGQSEAFF.

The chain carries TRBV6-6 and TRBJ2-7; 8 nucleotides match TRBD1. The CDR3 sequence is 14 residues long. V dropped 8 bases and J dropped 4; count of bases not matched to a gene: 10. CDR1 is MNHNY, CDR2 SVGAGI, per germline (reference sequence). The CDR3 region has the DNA TGTGCCAGCTTTTATAGACAGGGGACTTACGAGCAGTACTTC. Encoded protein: CASFYRQGTYEQYF.

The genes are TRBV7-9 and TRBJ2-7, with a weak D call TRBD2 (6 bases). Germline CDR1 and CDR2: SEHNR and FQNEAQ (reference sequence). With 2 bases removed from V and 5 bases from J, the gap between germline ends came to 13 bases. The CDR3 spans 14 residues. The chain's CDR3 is CASSLFGRVDEQYF. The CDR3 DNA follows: TGTGCCAGCAGCTTATTCGGGAGAGTCGACGAGCAGTACTTC.